Sequencing of this T cell receptor (beta chain) was carried out in a study of cytomegalovirus exposure and HLA in healthy donors. This PCR relied on a set of 60 Vbeta primers and 13 Jbeta primers. TCRdb's table, derived via immunoSEQ multiplex PCR, lists solely in-frame clones and lacks some. The sample gives 120,000 or so clones, 80% of which show up once; 1% is in the top ten. This CDR3 spans 15 amino acids. Trimming pared 0 bases from V and 4 bases from J, leaving 12 bases between. Germline values: CDR1 ENHRY, CDR2 SYGVKD. Remarks on this clone: What it binds is unknown.

Study findings and constraints: TCR beta chain V- and J-gene trimming was linked, in a later analysis, to a missense variant in DCLRE1C. The study designated fewer than 200 TCR beta chains cytomegalovirus-associated. Prior analysis indicated that the majority of TCR beta V segments exhibited productivity approximately 87% or approximately 30% of the time.

The V call is TRBV10-3, the J call TRBJ1-1; D is possibly TRBD1 (6 bases). The source is a man aged 40-49 years in good health and CMV-seronegative. Sequences were obtained from PBMCs. This CDR3 reads CAISESQRGITEAFF. The CDR3 nucleotides read TGTGCCATCAGTGAGTCGCAAAGGGGGATCACTGAAGCTTTCTTT.